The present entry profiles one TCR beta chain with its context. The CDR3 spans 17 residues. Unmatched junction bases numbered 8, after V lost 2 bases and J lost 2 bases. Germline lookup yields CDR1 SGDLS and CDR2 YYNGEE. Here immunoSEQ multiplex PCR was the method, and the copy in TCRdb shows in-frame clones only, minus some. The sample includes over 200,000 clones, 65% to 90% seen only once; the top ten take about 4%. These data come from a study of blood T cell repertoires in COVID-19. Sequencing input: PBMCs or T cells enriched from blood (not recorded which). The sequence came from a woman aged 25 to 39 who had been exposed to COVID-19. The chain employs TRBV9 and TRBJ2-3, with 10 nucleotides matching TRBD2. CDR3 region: CASSVYKLAGFTDTQYF. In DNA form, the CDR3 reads TGTGCCAGCAGCGTGTACAAACTAGCGGGGTTCACAGATACGCAGTATTTT. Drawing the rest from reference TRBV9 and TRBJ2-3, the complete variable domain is DSGVTQTPKHLITATGQRVTLRCSPRSGDLSVYWYQQSLDQGLQFLIQYYNGEERAKGNILERFSAQQFPDLHSELNLSSLELGDSALYFCASSVYKLAGFTDTQYFGPGTRLTVL.